This T cell receptor beta chain was sequenced in a study of beta chain features in type 1 diabetes. Points from the study as a whole: In every one of the four CD4+ subsets, TCRB CDR3s were moderately but significantly shorter in Type 1 diabetes patients.

A few counts support this clone. Its matching antigen is unknown. There are 16 residues in the CDR3. V was shortened by 1 base and J by 2 bases, with 13 bases between the two germline ends. CDR1 and CDR2 (germline): LNHNV, YYDKDF (reference sequence). Every bit of the isolated RNA underwent reverse transcription, so sequencing read expressed TCRB transcripts. Some clones are missing from TCRdb's copy, which holds only in-frame ones; the method was immunoSEQ multiplex PCR. The repertoire holds 160,000 or so clones, with roughly 9% as singletons. The chain is built from TRBV15 and TRBJ2-3; D remains unclear. The sequence was collected from a woman in her twenties or thirties with type 1 diabetes. Input material: central memory CD4+ T cells from blood. The CDR3 DNA reads TGTGCCACCAGCAGAGTGAGTCATCTGATCACAGATACGCAGTATTTT. This encodes CATSRVSHLITDTQYF. The complete variable domain, with remaining parts taken from reference TRBV15 and TRBJ2-3, reads DAMVIQNPRYQVTQFGKPVTLSCSQTLNHNVMYWYQQKSSQAPKLLFHYYDKDFNNEADTPDNFQSRRPNTSFCFLDIRSPGLGDTAMYLCATSRVSHLITDTQYFGPGTRLTVL.